One TCR beta chain is described in this entry. The target antigen is unknown. The data derive from a study of radiotherapy plus CTLA-4 blockade in lung cancer. Regarding the study as a whole: In blood, tumor-derived TCR clones expanded after radiotherapy plus ipilimumab.

The repertoire was sequenced with immunoSEQ multiplex PCR; TCRdb's copy has only in-frame clones and lacks some. Of 90,000 or so clones listed, 83% were seen once; the top ten hold roughly 0.84%. CDR1 and CDR2 from the germline V gene are LNHDA and SQIVND (reference sequence). This CDR3 spans 13 amino acids. Trimming took 4 bases from V and 6 from J, leaving 11 bases between them. This sequence joins TRBV19 and TRBJ2-3; the D call may be TRBD1 or TRBD2 (5 bases each). The TCR originated in a human donor with non-small cell lung cancer who had stable disease on radiotherapy plus ipilimumab. The sequences come from peripheral blood, collected from a patient treated with radiotherapy plus ipilimumab. As DNA, the CDR3 is TGTGCCAGTAGTAAGGGGTCGGGGGATACGCAGTATTTT. Amino acid sequence: CASSKGSGDTQYF.